This TCR beta chain was recovered during a study of T cells in Graves' hyperthyroidism and ophthalmopathy. RNA transcripts provided the source from which TCR beta CDR3 regions were amplified. RT-PCR in the first round (using the HTBI primer set) targeted the TCR CDR3. Via MiXCR, TCRdb re-called the multiplex PCR reads, giving one row per CDR3 protein. The table includes approximately 500,000 distinct CDR3 sequences, about 43% detected once. CDR1 and CDR2 from the germline V gene are SQVTM and ANQGSEA. Unmatched junction bases numbered 10, after V lost 7 bases and J lost 7 bases. The CDR3 contains 14 residues.

This rearrangement joins TRBV29-1 to TRBJ1-5, with TRBD1 identical over 10 bases. Material: peripheral blood or thyroid tissue (not recorded which). The receptor was derived from a woman under 30 with Graves' hyperthyroidism. CDR3 region: CSARQGAHGQPQHF. The CDR3 DNA sequence: TGCAGCGCTAGACAGGGGGCGCACGGGCAGCCCCAGCATTTT. The full variable domain, in which reference TRBV29-1 and TRBJ1-5 provide the parts outside the CDR3, is SAVISQKPSRDICQRGTSLTIQCQVDSQVTMMFWYRQQPGQSLTLIATANQGSEATYESGFVIDKFPISRPNLTFSTLTVSNMSPEDSSIYLCSARQGAHGQPQHFGDGTRLSIL.